This entry lists 13 T cell receptor beta chains sequenced from one sample in a study of glioma-infiltrating T cells. TCR alpha and beta CDR3 regions were amplified from RNA using iRepertoire nested multiplex PCR. TCRdb re-analysed the multiplex PCR reads in MiXCR, keeping a single row per CDR3 protein. The sample records about 130,000 distinct CDR3 sequences, roughly a quarter being singletons. The sample consisted of glioma tissue, nonneoplastic brain tissue, or PBMCs (not recorded which). All receptors come from a human donor with low-grade glioma or glioblastoma, undergoing nonglioma brain surgery, or in good health (not recorded which).

This clonotype appeared a few times. This chain connects TRBV18 to TRBJ2-5; 9 nucleotides agree with TRBD2. Germline V lookup: CDR1 KGHSH, CDR2 LQKENI. V gave up 1 base and J gave up 1 base; unmatched junction bases: 4. The CDR3 has 16 residues. CDR3 in DNA: TGTGCCAGCTCACCACTTGGAGCGGGGGGCCAAGAGACCCAGTACTTC. Protein: CASSPLGAGGQETQYF.

This clonotype has just a few counts. The chain combines TRBV2 with TRBJ1-2; 10 nucleotides line up with TRBD1. Unmatched junction bases numbered 5, after V lost 7 bases and J lost 6 bases. This CDR3 has 13 amino acids. The germline CDR1 and CDR2 sequences are SNHLY and FYNNEI. CDR3 nucleotides: TGTGCCAGCATGGGGACAGGGGTTCATGGCTACACCTTC. It is translated as CASMGTGVHGYTF.

This clonotype was counted a single time. The CDR3 protein is CASSSNPNTIYF. The DNA of the CDR3 is TGTGCCAGCAGCTCCAACCCAAACACCATATATTTT. The rearrangement links TRBV7-9 to TRBJ1-3; D is uncertain. CDR1 and CDR2 from the germline V gene are SEHNR and FQNEAQ (reference sequence). V was pared by 4 bases and J by 6 bases, with 7 bases between. CDR3 length equals 12 residues.

A few counts support this clonotype. The genes are TRBV15 and TRBJ2-7; D is tentatively TRBD1 or TRBD2 (5 bases each). Germline CDR1 is LNHNV and CDR2 is YYDKDF (reference sequence). This CDR3 spans 13 amino acids. The ends were cut back, 1 base at V and 6 bases at J, with 10 bases in the middle. CDR3 residues: CATSRVGAREQYV. DNA of the CDR3: TGTGCCACCAGCAGAGTCGGGGCCCGCGAGCAGTACGTC.

This clonotype was detected only a few times. The V call is TRBV24-1, the J call TRBJ1-1; D call uncertain. The V end was cut by 5 bases, the J end by 1 base, with 7 bases between. The CDR3 covers 13 residues. Germline assignment: CDR1 KGHDR and CDR2 SFDVKD. In DNA, the CDR3 is TGTGCCACCAGTGTGGGAGCGAACACTGAAGCTTTCTTT. It codes for CATSVGANTEAFF.

This clonotype showed up just a few times. The chain recombines TRBV12-3 or TRBV12-4 with TRBJ2-3, with no clear D. Trimming left V 2 bases short and J 1 base short, with 7 bases between. The CDR3 runs to 14 residues. CDR3: CASSLKEGTDTQYF. In DNA, the CDR3 is TGTGCCAGCAGTTTAAAGGAAGGCACAGATACGCAGTATTTT.

The chain combines TRBV11-2 with TRBJ2-1; D may be TRBD1 (6 bases). Trimming took off 1 base at V and 6 bases at J, with 7 bases between the two ends. The CDR3 spans 13 residues. Germline CDR1 is SGHAT and CDR2 is FQNNGV. The CDR3 bases are TGTGCCAGCAGCTTAGGCAGGGGCAATGAGCAGTTCTTC. This encodes CASSLGRGNEQFF.

This chain joins TRBV24-1 and TRBJ2-1, with 11 nucleotides matching TRBD2. Germline CDR1 is KGHDR and CDR2 is SFDVKD. The CDR3 length is 16 residues. The V and J ends lost 4 bases and 5 bases, in that order; junction bases with no gene match: 6. CDR3 nucleotides: TGTGCCACCAGTGACCCGACACTAGCGGGGGACAATGAGCAGTTCTTC. This gives the protein CATSDPTLAGDNEQFF.

By sample share, this clonotype is medium-sized. V gene TRBV20-1 combines with J gene TRBJ2-1; no reliable D call. Germline lookup yields CDR1 DFQATT and CDR2 SNEGSKA (reference sequence). Trimming removed 6 bases from V and 1 base from J, with 7 bases in between. The CDR3 runs to 12 residues. CDR3 protein: CSAPVSYNEQFF. CDR3 bases: TGCAGTGCACCGGTTTCCTACAATGAGCAGTTCTTC.

For this clonotype: It may be a read error: a sequence one base away is much more abundant. V is TRBV20-1 and J is TRBJ1-6; D remains ambiguous. Germline V gene sequence: CDR1 DFQATT, CDR2 SNEGSKA (reference sequence). The CDR3 has 13 amino acids. This CDR3 reads CSSRVQDNSPLHF. CDR3 sequence (DNA): TGCAGTTCTAGAGTGCAGGATAATTCACCCCTCCACTTT.

The chain is built from TRBV2 and TRBJ1-2; tentatively, D is TRBD1 (6 bases). Germline V gene data show CDR1 as SNHLY and CDR2 as FYNNEI. With 2 bases removed from V and 6 bases from J, the gap between germline ends came to 16 bases. The CDR3 runs 15 residues. CDR3 residues: CASSERWAGVHGYTF. CDR3 bases: TGTGCCAGCAGTGAAAGGTGGGCAGGGGTGCATGGCTACACCTTC.

The chain joins TRBV7-3 to TRBJ1-1; D is unclear. This CDR3 has 14 residues. Per the germline V gene, CDR1 is SGHTA and CDR2 is FQGTGA. V was shortened by 2 bases and J by 1 base, with 8 bases between the two germline ends. CDR3 nucleotide sequence: TGTGCCAGCAGCTTAGGGTCCGGGAACACTGAAGCTTTCTTT. Translating it yields CASSLGSGNTEAFF.

The chain uses TRBV6-6 and TRBJ1-4; no clear D. Germline assignment: CDR1 MNHNY and CDR2 SVGAGI (reference sequence). CDR3 length: 14 residues. V was clipped by 10 bases and J by 4 bases, with 16 bases between them. CDR3 nucleotide sequence: TGTGCCATCAGATCGGACTCCGGTAATGAAAAACTGTTTTTT. This sequence encodes CAIRSDSGNEKLFF.